The clone carrying this T cell receptor beta chain was recorded a few times. Antigen specificity is unknown. These data belong to a study of T cells after yellow fever vaccination. Study as a whole: Preparation of fractions with low cell numbers was performed using SMART-Seq v4 Ultra Low Input. Study-wide findings and caveats: At under 97% for CD4 and 75% to 90% for CD8, most primary-vaccination clones showed up again after the booster.

5'RACE template switching added a universal primer site and UMIs to TCR cDNA. MiXCR, run by TCRdb on the 5' RACE reads, gives a single entry per CDR3 protein. The sample holds under 150,000 distinct CDR3 sequences; about 15% are singletons and the top ten take roughly 41%. The CDR3 is made up of 12 amino acids. V gave up 4 bases and J gave up 5 bases, with 8 bases separating them. Per the germline V gene, CDR1 is SGHRS and CDR2 is YFSETQ. Here the sequenced sample was CD8+ T cells sorted from PBMCs, taken 5 days after the yellow fever booster vaccination. The chain links TRBV5-1 to TRBJ2-3; no definite D call. The source of this sequence is a man younger than 35 who received the YFV17D yellow fever vaccine. The CDR3 protein is CASSLWGDTQYF. CDR3 DNA: TGCGCCAGCAGCCTTTGGGGAGATACGCAGTATTTT.